This T cell receptor beta chain was sequenced in a study of chemoradiotherapy in HPV16-positive cancers. On the study more broadly: Functional T-cell assays on a couple of HPV16-positive patients' cells defined candidate HPV-specific clones and common TCR motifs.

Repeated repertoire sampling spanned the course of chemoradiotherapy. Remarks on this clone: Antigen unknown.

Points from the study as a whole: The functional HPV-specific definition rests on just a couple of HPV16-positive patients. During treatment, candidate HPV-specific clones and E7-related motifs expanded in tumor.

The data were produced by immunoSEQ multiplex PCR, yet TCRdb's version contains in-frame clones alone and is incomplete. Found here are about 32,000 clones, about 91% of them singletons; the top ten hold around 5%. Germline CDR1 and CDR2: MRHNA and SNTAGT. Trimming shortened V by 3 bases and J by 1 base, and 14 bases separated the two germline ends. The CDR3 length is 16 residues. Here the sequenced sample was blood, taken from a patient who underwent chemoradiotherapy. The clonotype was recovered from a human donor with HPV-associated anogenital cancer. This rearrangement joins TRBV6-4 to TRBJ2-3, with TRBD2 as a possible D gene (5 bases). The CDR3 region has the DNA TGTGCCAGCAGTGATGGTGGAGCGGACGGCACAGATACGCAGTATTTT. Its translation: CASSDGGADGTDTQYF.